What follows is one TCR beta chain and its context. Its antigen is not identified. The donors, aged roughly 6 to 90, were healthy Caucasians from Russia. The CDR3 runs 15 residues. This sample is drawn from a study of blood T cells in healthy people across ages. Study in general: T cells yielded about one barcoded beta molecule per two cells through template switching. General study results and limits: A roughly linear age-dependent decrease characterized TCR beta diversity per million T cells.

Then a second PCR, running roughly 7 to 11 cycles, was carried out with a sample-barcoded 5' primer and a J-beta primer mix. Sequencing recovered at least 3 million CDR3-containing paired-end reads from each sample. TCRdb analysed the 5' RACE reads with MiXCR anew, one entry per CDR3 protein. The sample includes about 780,000 distinct CDR3 sequences, 46% of them seen just once. This receptor was taken from an elderly man in good health. The chain combines TRBV21-1 with TRBJ2-1. TRBV21-1 is a pseudogene locus. Sequencing input: blood. CDR3 sequence (DNA): TGTGCCAGCAGCACCCTAGGACCGTCTAACAATGAGCAGTTCTTC. Protein product: CASSTLGPSNNEQFF.